A selection of T cell receptor beta chains follows, all from one sample in a study of blood T cell repertoires in COVID-19. The assay was immunoSEQ multiplex PCR, and TCRdb's table has in-frame clones only and misses some. The table lists approximately 270,000 clones, approximately 88% of them singletons, with roughly 6% in the top ten. Sequencing input: peripheral blood. All receptors derive from a young woman with COVID-19, enrolled during active disease. The CDR3 runs from the conserved cysteine through the conserved F or W. A D gene is named only where the DNA matches it firmly.

d_call: TRBD2
v_call: TRBV29-1
cdr3_aa: CSAGLAGWPSEQFF

d_call: .
v_call: TRBV5-1
cdr3_aa: CASSTQGNGGELFF

d_call: .
v_call: TRBV4-1
cdr3_aa: CASSPPGVRSETQYF

d_call: .
v_call: TRBV5-5
cdr3_aa: CASSLAGGYGYTF

d_call: TRBD1
v_call: TRBV7-9
cdr3_aa: CASSLGTGNNQPQHF

d_call: TRBD1
v_call: TRBV7-8
cdr3_aa: CASSYVGTAATEQYF

d_call: .
v_call: TRBV27
cdr3_aa: CASSLSQSTDTQYF

d_call: TRBD1
v_call: TRBV11-2
cdr3_aa: CASSLGRGTGELFF

d_call: .
v_call: TRBV6-6
cdr3_aa: CASSRYNREGRNTIYF

d_call: TRBD1
v_call: TRBV5-1
cdr3_aa: CASSPRTGGPDTQYF

d_call: TRBD2
v_call: TRBV29-1
cdr3_aa: CSVAIPPSGRNTQYF

d_call: .
v_call: TRBV7-2
cdr3_aa: CASSLWWEWNTGELFF

d_call: TRBD2
v_call: TRBV7-9
cdr3_aa: CASSFPSGGPLDTQYF

d_call: TRBD1
v_call: TRBV4-3
cdr3_aa: CASSQDPTGGAETQYF

d_call: .
v_call: TRBV2
cdr3_aa: CASKFGNQETQYF